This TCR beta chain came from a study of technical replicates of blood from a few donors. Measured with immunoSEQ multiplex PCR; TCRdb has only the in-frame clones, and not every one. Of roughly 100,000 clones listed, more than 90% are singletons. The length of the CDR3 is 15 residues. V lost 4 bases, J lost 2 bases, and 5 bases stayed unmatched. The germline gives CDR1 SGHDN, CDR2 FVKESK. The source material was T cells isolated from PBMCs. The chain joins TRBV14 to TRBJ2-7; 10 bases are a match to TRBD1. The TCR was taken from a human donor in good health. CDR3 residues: CASSRRQGAPYEQYF. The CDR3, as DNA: TGTGCCAGCAGCCGAAGACAGGGGGCCCCCTACGAGCAGTACTTC.